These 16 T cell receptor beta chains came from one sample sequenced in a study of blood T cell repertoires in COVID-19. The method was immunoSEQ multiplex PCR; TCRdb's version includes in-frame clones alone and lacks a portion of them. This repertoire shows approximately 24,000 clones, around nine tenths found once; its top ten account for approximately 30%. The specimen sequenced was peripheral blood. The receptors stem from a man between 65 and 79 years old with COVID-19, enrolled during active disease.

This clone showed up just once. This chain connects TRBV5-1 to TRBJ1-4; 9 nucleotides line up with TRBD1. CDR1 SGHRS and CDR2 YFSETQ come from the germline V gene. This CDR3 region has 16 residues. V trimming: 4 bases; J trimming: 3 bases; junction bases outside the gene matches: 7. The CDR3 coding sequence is TGCGCCAGCAGCCTGGACAGGGGCGGACCTAATGAAAAACTGTTTTTT. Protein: CASSLDRGGPNEKLFF.

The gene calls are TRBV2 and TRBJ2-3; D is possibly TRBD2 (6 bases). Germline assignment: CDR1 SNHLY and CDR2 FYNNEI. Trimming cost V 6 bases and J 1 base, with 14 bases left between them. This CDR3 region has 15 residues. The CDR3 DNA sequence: TGTGCCAGCAGGCTACTAGCCGGGGGCACAGATACGCAGTATTTT. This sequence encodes CASRLLAGGTDTQYF.

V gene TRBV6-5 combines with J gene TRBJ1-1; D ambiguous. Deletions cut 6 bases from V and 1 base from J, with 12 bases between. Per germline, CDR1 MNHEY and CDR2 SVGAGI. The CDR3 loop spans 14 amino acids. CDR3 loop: CASSPGRRNTEAFF. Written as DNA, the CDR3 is TGTGCCAGCAGCCCCGGTAGAAGGAACACTGAAGCTTTCTTT.

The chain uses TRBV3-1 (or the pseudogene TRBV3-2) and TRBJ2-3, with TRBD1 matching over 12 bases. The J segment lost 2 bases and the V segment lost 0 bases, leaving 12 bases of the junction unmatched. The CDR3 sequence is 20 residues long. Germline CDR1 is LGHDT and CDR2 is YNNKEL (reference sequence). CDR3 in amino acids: CASSQDRVRGTGGSTDTQYF. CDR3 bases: TGTGCCAGCAGCCAAGACAGGGTTAGAGGGACAGGGGGCTCCACAGATACGCAGTATTTT.

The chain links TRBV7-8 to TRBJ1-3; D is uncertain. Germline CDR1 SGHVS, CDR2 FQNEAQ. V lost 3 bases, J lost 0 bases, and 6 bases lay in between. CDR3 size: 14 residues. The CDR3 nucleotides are TGTGCCAGCAGCTTTTATAACTCTGGAAACACCATATATTTT. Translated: CASSFYNSGNTIYF.

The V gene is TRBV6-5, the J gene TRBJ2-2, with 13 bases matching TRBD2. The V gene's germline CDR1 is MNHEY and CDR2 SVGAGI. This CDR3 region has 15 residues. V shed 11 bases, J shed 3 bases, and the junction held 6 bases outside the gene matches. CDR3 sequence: CALLAGGPDTGELFF. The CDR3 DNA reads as TGTGCCCTACTAGCGGGAGGGCCCGACACCGGGGAGCTGTTTTTT.

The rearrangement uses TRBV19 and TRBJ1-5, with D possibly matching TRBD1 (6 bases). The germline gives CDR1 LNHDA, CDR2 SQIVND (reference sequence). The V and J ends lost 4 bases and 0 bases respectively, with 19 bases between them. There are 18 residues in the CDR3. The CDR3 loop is CASSRYAGTSYSNQPQHF. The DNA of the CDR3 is TGTGCCAGTAGTAGGTACGCCGGGACATCCTATAGCAATCAGCCCCAGCATTTT.

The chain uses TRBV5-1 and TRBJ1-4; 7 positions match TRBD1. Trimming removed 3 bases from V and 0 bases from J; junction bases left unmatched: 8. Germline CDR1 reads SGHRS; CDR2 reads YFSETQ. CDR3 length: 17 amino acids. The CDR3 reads CASSYGPQGATNEKLFF. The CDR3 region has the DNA TGCGCCAGCAGCTACGGACCCCAGGGGGCAACTAATGAAAAACTGTTTTTT.

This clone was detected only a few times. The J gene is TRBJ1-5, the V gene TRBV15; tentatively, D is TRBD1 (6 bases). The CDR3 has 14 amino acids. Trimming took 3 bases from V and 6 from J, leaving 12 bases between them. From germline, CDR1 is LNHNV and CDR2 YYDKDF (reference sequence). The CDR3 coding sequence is TGTGCCACCAGCAGGGCTGGGGGCAGTCAGCCCCAGCATTTT. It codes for CATSRAGGSQPQHF.

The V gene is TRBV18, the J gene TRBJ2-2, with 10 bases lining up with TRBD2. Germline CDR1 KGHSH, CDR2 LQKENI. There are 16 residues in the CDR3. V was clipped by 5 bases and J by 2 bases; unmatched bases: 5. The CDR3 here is CASSFSSGSNTGELFF. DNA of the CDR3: TGTGCCAGCTCATTTTCTAGCGGGAGCAACACCGGGGAGCTGTTTTTT. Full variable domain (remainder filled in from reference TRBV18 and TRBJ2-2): NAGVMQNPRHLVRRRGQEARLRCSPMKGHSHVYWYRQLPEEGLKFMVYLQKENIIDESGMPKERFSAEFPKEGPSILRIQQVVRGDSAAYFCASSFSSGSNTGELFFGEGSRLTVL.

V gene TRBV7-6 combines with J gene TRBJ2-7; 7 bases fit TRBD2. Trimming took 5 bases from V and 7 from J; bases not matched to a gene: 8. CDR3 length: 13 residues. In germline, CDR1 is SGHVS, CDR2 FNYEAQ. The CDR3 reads CASSPRGVLEQYF. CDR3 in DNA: TGTGCCAGCAGCCCCCGGGGGGTTCTGGAGCAGTACTTC.

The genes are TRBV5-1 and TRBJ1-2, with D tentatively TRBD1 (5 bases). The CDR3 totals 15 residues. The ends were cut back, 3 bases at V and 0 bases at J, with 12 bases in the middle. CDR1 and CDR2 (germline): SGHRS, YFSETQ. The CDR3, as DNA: TGCGCCAGCAGCTCGGGACTTTCAGCTAACTATGGCTACACCTTC. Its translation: CASSSGLSANYGYTF.

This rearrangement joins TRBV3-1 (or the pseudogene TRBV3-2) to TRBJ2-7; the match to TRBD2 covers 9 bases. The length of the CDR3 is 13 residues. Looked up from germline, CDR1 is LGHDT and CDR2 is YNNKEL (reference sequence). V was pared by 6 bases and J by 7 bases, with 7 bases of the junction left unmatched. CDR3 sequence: CASSDGLAREQYF. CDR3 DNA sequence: TGTGCCAGCAGTGACGGACTAGCGCGAGAGCAGTACTTC.

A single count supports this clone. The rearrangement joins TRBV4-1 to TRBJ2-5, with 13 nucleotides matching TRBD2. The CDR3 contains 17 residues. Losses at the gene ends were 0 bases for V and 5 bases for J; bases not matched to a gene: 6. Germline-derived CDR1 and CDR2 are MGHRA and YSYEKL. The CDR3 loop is CASSQDPGLAGFETQYF. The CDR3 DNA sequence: TGCGCCAGCAGCCAAGACCCGGGACTAGCGGGATTCGAGACCCAGTACTTC.

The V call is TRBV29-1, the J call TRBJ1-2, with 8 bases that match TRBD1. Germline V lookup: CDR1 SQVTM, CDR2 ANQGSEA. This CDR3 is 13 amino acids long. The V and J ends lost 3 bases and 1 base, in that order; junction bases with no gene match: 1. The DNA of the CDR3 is TGCAGCGTTGAGACAGGGGTTAACTATGGCTACACCTTC. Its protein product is CSVETGVNYGYTF.

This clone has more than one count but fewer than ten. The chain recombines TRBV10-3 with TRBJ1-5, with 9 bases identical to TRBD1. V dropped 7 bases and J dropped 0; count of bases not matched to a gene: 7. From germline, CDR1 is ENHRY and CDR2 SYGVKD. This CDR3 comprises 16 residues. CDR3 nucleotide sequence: TGTGCCATCAAGGAGGACAGGGGAAGTAGCAATCAGCCCCAGCATTTT. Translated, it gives CAIKEDRGSSNQPQHF.